Described below is a single T cell receptor (beta chain) sequence and its context. Its antigen is still unknown. The authors built TCR beta libraries using iRepertoire HTBI primers and Arm-PCR of CDR3 regions. TCRdb itself ran the multiplex PCR reads through MiXCR, one entry per CDR3 protein. The sample records roughly 700,000 distinct CDR3 sequences, around 30% being singletons. The data belong to a study of regulatory T cells in long-lasting Graves disease. Findings of the study overall: Thyroid tissue went unexamined; only peripheral blood was analyzed.

Time point meaning: persistent/refractory GD, antithyroid drugs over 5 years with positive TRAb. Researchers made the TCR library from RNA that was extracted from PBMCs. Germline V gives CDR1 DFQATT, CDR2 SNEGSKA (reference sequence). The J segment lost 0 bases and the V segment lost 1 base, leaving 1 base of the junction unmatched. The CDR3 covers 14 residues. The clonotype was recovered from a female donor with Graves disease. The starting material was peripheral blood mononuclear cells (PBMCs), obtained when the disease was refractory, from a patient treated with antithyroid drugs. The genes are TRBV20-1 and TRBJ1-2; TRBD1 agrees at 8 bases. CDR3 in DNA: TGCAGTGCTAGAGGGGACAGGACTAACTATGGCTACACCTTC. This sequence encodes CSARGDRTNYGYTF.